Below are 10 T cell receptor beta chains sequenced from a single sample in a study of T cell responses to AZD1222 COVID-19 vaccine. The protocol was immunoSEQ multiplex PCR, while the TCRdb copy is restricted to in-frame clones and leaves out a portion. This sample has some 130,000 clones, with approximately 90% found just once. The source was peripheral blood, collected on day 0 of AZD1222 vaccination. Receptor source: an adult in good health.

V and J are TRBV5-3 and TRBJ1-4, with D possibly being TRBD1 (6 bases). TRBV5-3 is classed as an ORF, of uncertain function. V was shortened by 3 bases and J by 7 bases, with 19 bases between the two germline ends. The CDR3 extends over 16 amino acids. CDR3 amino acids: CARSWGNPGESEKLFF. The CDR3 DNA follows: TGTGCCAGAAGCTGGGGGAACCCAGGGGAATCTGAAAAACTGTTTTTT.

The rearrangement joins TRBV7-2 to TRBJ2-6; no reliable D call. The germline CDR1 and CDR2 sequences are SGHTA and FQGNSA. CDR3 length: 14 amino acids. The V end was cut by 1 base, the J end by 5 bases, with 6 bases between. The CDR3 is CASSLESRANVLTF. In nucleotides, the CDR3 is TGTGCCAGCAGCTTAGAATCCAGGGCCAACGTCCTGACTTTC.

V and J are TRBV7-2 and TRBJ1-3; D not resolved. Trimming took off 7 bases at V and 1 base at J, with 14 bases between the two ends. The CDR3 spans 15 residues. The germline gives CDR1 SGHTA, CDR2 FQGNSA. The CDR3 sequence is CASMPRAASGNTIYF. The CDR3 DNA is TGTGCCAGCATGCCTCGGGCAGCATCTGGAAACACCATATATTTT.

The V gene is TRBV19, the J gene TRBJ2-3; 9 bases are a match to TRBD1. J was trimmed by 2 bases and V by 6 bases; bases with no gene match: 9. There are 16 residues in the CDR3. Germline values: CDR1 LNHDA, CDR2 SQIVND (reference sequence). CDR3 sequence (DNA): TGTGCCAGTAGGAACCGGGACAGGGAGCCCACAGATACGCAGTATTTT. Translation: CASRNRDREPTDTQYF.

The gene calls are TRBV9 and TRBJ2-4, with 12 bases lining up with TRBD1. CDR1 is SGDLS, CDR2 YYNGEE, per germline. Trimming removed 3 bases from V and 1 base from J; junction bases left unmatched: 2. The CDR3 runs to 16 residues. The CDR3 here is CASSEGQGAAKNIQYF. CDR3 bases: TGTGCCAGCAGCGAGGGACAGGGGGCGGCCAAAAACATTCAGTACTTC.

J is TRBJ2-7 and V is TRBV7-9; D uncertain. Between the trimmed V and J ends, which lost 1 base and 3 bases, there was a span of 10 bases. Germline CDR1 and CDR2: SEHNR and FQNEAQ (reference sequence). This CDR3 spans 14 amino acids. The CDR3 DNA follows: TGTGCCAGCAGCTTAGTGGACGGCATCTACGAGCAGTACTTC. Translating it yields CASSLVDGIYEQYF.

This chain joins TRBV6-2 or TRBV6-3 and TRBJ2-2; D is undetermined. This CDR3 comprises 13 residues. Germline-derived CDR1 and CDR2 are MNHEY and SVGEGT. The V end lost 0 bases, the J end lost 5 bases, and 4 bases lay between the germline ends. CDR3 sequence (DNA): TGTGCCAGCAGTTACTCCGAAACCGGGGAGCTGTTTTTT. Its protein product is CASSYSETGELFF.

This clone occurred a few times. This chain links TRBV7-9 with TRBJ1-1; 8 positions agree with TRBD1. This CDR3 spans 15 amino acids. CDR1 SEHNR and CDR2 FQNEAQ come from the germline V gene (reference sequence). Trimming removed 0 bases from V and 5 bases from J; junction bases left unmatched: 5. For the CDR3, the DNA is TGTGCCAGCAGCTTAGCGACAGGGGTAGAAACTGAAGCTTTCTTT. It encodes CASSLATGVETEAFF.

About this clone: Compared with germline, one end of the junction differs, possibly owing to a read error. The J gene is TRBJ2-6, the V gene TRBV6-1, with D tentatively TRBD1 (6 bases). The CDR3 totals 15 residues. The germline V gene encodes CDR1 MNHNS and CDR2 SASEGT. Here the CDR3 DNA reads TGTGCCAGCAGGGAAGGACAGTCTGGGGCCAACGTCCTGACTTTC. It codes for CASREGQSGANVLTF.

This sequence joins TRBV13 and TRBJ1-1; D is unresolved. CDR3 length equals 14 residues. The V gene's germline CDR1 is PRHDT and CDR2 FYEKMQ (reference sequence). V lost 5 bases to trimming and J lost 2 bases, with 12 bases between them. DNA of the CDR3: TGTGCCAGCAGCCCCCCCAAGAGCAACACTGAAGCTTTCTTT. This codes for CASSPPKSNTEAFF.